This is a list of T cell receptor beta chains from one sample in a study of T cells in Graves' hyperthyroidism and ophthalmopathy. TCRdb independently ran MiXCR on the multiplex PCR reads; one entry per CDR3 protein. Among 400,000 to 500,000 distinct CDR3 sequences, about 15% were seen once, and the ten largest hold around 17%. Sequenced material: blood. The source of these receptors is a woman aged 18-29 years with Graves' hyperthyroidism. Each CDR3 is given with its conserved first and last residue. Each record gives: CDR3 length, D gene, J gene, V gene, clone size, CDR3 protein, CDR3 DNA. D genes are given only for firm matches. Clone size is stated in some rows and not others, as once, few, many or a class when expanded.

13,.,TRBJ1-1,TRBV12-3/TRBV12-4,many,CASSFSMWTEAFF,TGTGCCAGCAGTTTCAGTATGTGGACTGAAGCTTTCTTT
17,TRBD1,TRBJ2-1,TRBV20-1,.,CSSRKMGQVSSYNEQFF,TGCAGTTCTCGAAAAATGGGACAGGTGAGCTCCTACAATGAGCAGTTCTTC
16,.,TRBJ1-4,TRBV7-9,few,CASSSGVGWTHEKLFF,TGTGCCAGCAGCTCAGGAGTAGGGTGGACCCATGAAAAACTGTTTTTT
16,TRBD2,TRBJ2-2,TRBV12-3/TRBV12-4,.,CASSRPGLANTGELFF,TGTGCCAGCAGCCGGCCGGGACTAGCGAACACCGGGGAGCTGTTTTTT
16,.,TRBJ1-1,TRBV12-3/TRBV12-4,many,CASSLGGGKRGTEAFF,TGTGCCAGCAGTTTGGGGGGCGGGAAAAGGGGCACTGAAGCTTTCTTT
15,TRBD1,TRBJ1-2,TRBV5-1,few,CASSTTVDRAYGYTF,TGCGCCAGCAGCACGACAGTAGACAGGGCCTATGGCTACACCTTC
18,.,TRBJ2-1,TRBV20-1,many,CSASALVTPFGSYNEQFF,TGCAGTGCTTCGGCACTAGTGACCCCCTTTGGATCCTACAATGAGCAGTTCTTC
13,.,TRBJ1-2,TRBV12-3/TRBV12-4,many,CASSGGRFNGYTF,TGTGCCAGCAGCGGGGGTCGCTTTAATGGCTACACCTTC
15,.,TRBJ1-4,TRBV10-2,.,CASSESAGVGEKLFF,TGCGCCAGCAGTGAGTCGGCAGGGGTGGGTGAAAAACTGTTTTTT
15,TRBD1,TRBJ1-4,TRBV9,few,CASSPQGGTGEKLFF,TGTGCCAGCAGCCCCCAGGGGGGGACTGGGGAAAAACTGTTTTTT
12,TRBD2,TRBJ2-1,TRBV30,.,CAWRVGEGEQFF,TGTGCCTGGAGGGTGGGGGAGGGGGAGCAGTTCTTC
16,.,TRBJ1-6,TRBV7-9,many,CASSLPSSSYNSPLHF,TGTGCCAGCAGCTTACCCAGCAGCTCCTATAATTCACCCCTCCACTTT
13,.,TRBJ1-2,TRBV20-1,many,CSASTGFNYGYTF,TGCAGTGCGTCGACAGGCTTTAACTATGGCTACACCTTC
14,.,TRBJ2-3,TRBV29-1,.,CSVAHREGVDTQYF,TGCAGCGTTGCCCACAGGGAGGGCGTCGATACGCAGTATTTT
14,.,TRBJ1-4,TRBV5-4,.,CASSLEGLGEKLFF,TGTGCCAGCAGCTTGGAAGGGTTGGGGGAAAAACTGTTTTTT
14,.,TRBJ2-1,TRBV6-1,.,CASSEASSYNEQFF,TGTGCCAGCAGTGAAGCTTCTAGCTACAATGAGCAGTTCTTC
15,.,TRBJ2-1,TRBV30,many,CAWNGVGSSYNEQFF,TGTGCCTGGAATGGTGTAGGGAGCTCCTACAATGAGCAGTTCTTC
12,.,TRBJ2-1,TRBV2,many,CARGAGYNEQFF,TGTGCCAGAGGGGCCGGGTACAATGAGCAGTTCTTC
13,.,TRBJ2-1,TRBV30,many,CAWNPGTSDQQFF,TGTGCCTGGAACCCCGGGACGTCGGACCAGCAGTTCTTC
14,.,TRBJ1-4,TRBV20-1,.,CSARGGANNEKLFF,TGCAGTGCTAGGGGGGGGGCAAACAATGAAAAACTGTTTTTT
18,TRBD1,TRBJ1-2,TRBV18,few,CASSPPAGRGQRNYGYTF,TGTGCCAGCTCACCACCGGCCGGCCGGGGACAGCGAAACTATGGCTACACCTTC
13,.,TRBJ2-2,TRBV7-3,many,CASSSQSTGELFF,TGTGCCAGCAGCTCGCAGAGTACCGGGGAGCTGTTTTTT
13,.,TRBJ1-2,TRBV6-5,many,CASSYSGDYGYTF,TGTGCCAGCAGTTACTCGGGTGACTATGGCTACACCTTC
15,TRBD1,TRBJ1-2,TRBV9,many,CATPGQGQINYGYTF,TGTGCCACCCCGGGACAGGGGCAAATTAACTATGGCTACACCTTC
15,.,TRBJ2-7,TRBV20-1,many,CSARDPRGLVYEQYF,TGCAGTGCTAGAGATCCCAGGGGCTTAGTCTACGAGCAGTACTTC
16,.,TRBJ1-3,TRBV18,.,CASSPPPGASGNTIYF,TGTGCCAGCTCACCACCCCCAGGCGCCTCTGGAAACACCATATATTTT
17,.,TRBJ2-6,TRBV6-5,few,CASSYSDMSSGANVLTF,TGTGCCAGCAGTTACTCGGACATGAGCTCTGGGGCCAACGTCCTGACTTTC
15,TRBD2,TRBJ2-1,TRBV7-9,many,CVPSGTRLGYNEQFF,TGTGTGCCTAGCGGGACGCGCTTGGGTTACAATGAGCAGTTCTTC
16,TRBD2,TRBJ2-3,TRBV7-3,few,CASSSGTSGITDTQYF,TGTGCCAGCAGCTCCGGGACTAGCGGGATCACAGATACGCAGTATTTT
14,.,TRBJ1-4,TRBV18,few,CASSPYTVNEKLFF,TGTGCCAGCTCACCTTACACAGTTAATGAAAAACTGTTTTTT
13,TRBD2,TRBJ2-1,TRBV7-8,many,CASSSGTSGSTIF,TGTGCCAGCAGCTCCGGGACTAGCGGGAGTACGATCTTC
16,TRBD1,TRBJ1-6,TRBV7-6,.,CASSLGQGSYNSPLHF,TGTGCCAGCAGCTTGGGACAGGGCTCCTATAATTCACCCCTCCACTTT
15,.,TRBJ2-3,TRBV27,many,CASSLGAGERDTQYF,TGTGCCAGCAGTTTAGGGGCAGGGGAAAGAGATACGCAGTATTTT
19,TRBD2,TRBJ2-3,TRBV30,many,CAWSGFRAGVVRDTDTQYF,TGTGCCTGGAGTGGATTTCGAGCGGGAGTGGTTCGGGACACAGATACGCAGTATTTT
12,TRBD2,TRBJ2-1,TRBV10-3,.,CAIRTSGNEQFF,TGTGCCATCAGGACTAGCGGCAATGAGCAGTTCTTC
14,.,TRBJ1-2,TRBV5-1,many,CASSSGGTQYGYTF,TGCGCCAGCAGCTCCGGGGGGACGCAGTATGGCTACACCTTC
13,TRBD1,TRBJ2-1,TRBV3-1,many,CASRATGDNEQFF,TGTGCCAGCAGAGCTACAGGGGATAATGAGCAGTTCTTC
17,TRBD2,TRBJ2-1,TRBV30,.,CAWSVGRTSGRLNEQFF,TGTGCCTGGAGTGTGGGTCGGACTAGCGGGAGATTGAATGAGCAGTTCTTC
14,TRBD1,TRBJ1-5,TRBV30,many,CAWRGQGLPQPQHF,TGTGCCTGGAGAGGACAGGGACTACCTCAGCCCCAGCATTTT
12,.,TRBJ2-7,TRBV27,many,CASSSPGREQYF,TGTGCCAGCAGTTCTCCGGGGAGGGAGCAGTACTTC
15,.,TRBJ2-3,TRBV19,.,CASSSSPGAIDTQYF,TGTGCCAGTAGTTCCTCGCCAGGGGCGATAGATACGCAGTATTTT
15,TRBD1,TRBJ1-1,TRBV5-1,many,CASSTDRGMNTEAFF,TGCGCCAGCAGCACGGACAGGGGAATGAACACTGAAGCTTTCTTT
16,.,TRBJ1-2,TRBV3-1,many,CASSQEGTTIKYGYTF,TGTGCCAGCAGCCAAGAGGGGACGACTATTAAATATGGCTACACCTTC